This passage covers 17 T cell receptor beta chains from one sample sequenced in a study of blood T cell repertoires in COVID-19. Sequenced by immunoSEQ multiplex PCR; TCRdb stores in-frame clones only, minus some. This sample carries fewer than 250,000 clones, about 80% of them seen once, and the ten largest clones take 3.6%. The sequenced sample was PBMCs or T cells enriched from blood (not recorded which). These receptors all stem from a middle-aged woman who had been exposed to COVID-19.

This chain uses TRBV5-6 with TRBJ2-7; the D is unclear. The germline V gene has CDR1 SGHDT and CDR2 YYEEEE. V was trimmed by 1 base and J by 5 bases, leaving 13 bases between them. This CDR3 has 14 amino acids. In nucleotides, the CDR3 is TGTGCCAGCAGCTTGTTCTCGCCGAGCCACGAGCAGTACTTC. Translating it yields CASSLFSPSHEQYF.

This clone was counted a few times. This chain connects TRBV6-1 to TRBJ1-5, with D maybe TRBD1 (5 bases). Trimming took off 1 base at V and 4 bases at J, with 14 bases between the two ends. Germline lookup yields CDR1 MNHNS and CDR2 SASEGT. CDR3 length: 16 amino acids. CDR3 in DNA: TGTGCCAGCAGTGAAGGCACAAGACAGCTAAATCAGCCCCAGCATTTT. Translating it yields CASSEGTRQLNQPQHF.

This clone was seen ten or more times. The sample holds other DNA sequences that translate to the same CDR3. The chain couples TRBV2 to TRBJ1-1, with D maybe TRBD1 (5 bases). The CDR3 is made up of 14 amino acids. Trimming cost V 5 bases and J 4 bases, with 14 bases left between them. The V gene's germline CDR1 is SNHLY and CDR2 FYNNEI. CDR3 sequence: CASSSSGLGTEAFF. The CDR3 bases are TGTGCCAGCAGTAGTTCAGGGTTGGGCACTGAAGCTTTCTTT.

This clone was observed once. The genes are TRBV4-2 and TRBJ2-7, with TRBD1 matching 10 bases. The CDR3 is 14 amino acids. In germline, CDR1 is LGHNA, CDR2 YNFKEQ. The V and J ends lost 5 bases and 2 bases, in that order; junction bases with no gene match: 3. CDR3 nucleotide sequence: TGTGCCAGCAGCGCCGGGACAGGGGCCTACGAGCAGTACTTC. Translating it yields CASSAGTGAYEQYF.

This rearrangement joins TRBV5-1 to TRBJ1-4; 7 nucleotides agree with TRBD1. The CDR3 extends over 13 amino acids. Germline CDR1 is SGHRS and CDR2 is YFSETQ. V dropped 7 bases and J dropped 6; count of bases not matched to a gene: 6. CDR3 sequence (DNA): TGCGCCAGCTCCGGGACAGACGATGAAAAACTGTTTTTT. It encodes CASSGTDDEKLFF.

This chain uses TRBV9 with TRBJ1-3; 8 bases fit TRBD1. With 2 bases clipped from V and 0 bases from J, the junction kept 4 bases outside the gene matches. Germline values: CDR1 SGDLS, CDR2 YYNGEE. This CDR3 spans 16 amino acids. The CDR3 nucleotides read TGTGCCAGCAGCGTCGGGACAGGCGCCTCTGGAAACACCATATATTTT. The encoded protein is CASSVGTGASGNTIYF.

The chain combines TRBV10-3 with TRBJ1-2; 7 bases match TRBD1. With 4 bases clipped from V and 0 bases from J, the junction kept 5 bases outside the gene matches. Germline loops: CDR1 ENHRY, CDR2 SYGVKD. This CDR3 is 15 amino acids long. Written as DNA, the CDR3 is TGTGCCATCAGTGGACAGGGTTCTACTAACTATGGCTACACCTTC. It codes for CAISGQGSTNYGYTF.

This sequence joins TRBV12-3 or TRBV12-4 and TRBJ1-2; 8 bases agree with TRBD1. This CDR3 is built from 13 residues. J was trimmed by 6 bases and V by 3 bases; bases with no gene match: 3. CDR3 amino acids: CASSFQGAHGYTF. CDR3 DNA sequence: TGTGCCAGCAGTTTCCAGGGGGCGCATGGCTACACCTTC.

This chain connects TRBV2 to TRBJ1-5; no clear D. Germline V lookup: CDR1 SNHLY, CDR2 FYNNEI. The V end lost 7 bases, the J end lost 7 bases, and 17 bases lay between the germline ends. There are 14 residues in the CDR3. CDR3 amino acids: CASKIESVEQPQHF. The DNA for the CDR3 is TGTGCCAGCAAAATCGAGTCGGTAGAGCAGCCCCAGCATTTT. The full variable domain, with the rest looked up from reference TRBV2 and TRBJ1-5, is EPEVTQTPSHQVTQMGQEVILRCVPISNHLYFYWYRQILGQKVEFLVSFYNNEISEKSEIFDDQFSVERPDGSNFTLKIRSTKLEDSAMYFCASKIESVEQPQHFGDGTRLSIL.

V usage is TRBV6-5 and J usage is TRBJ2-3; TRBD2 matches 11 bases. The germline gives CDR1 MNHEY, CDR2 SVGAGI. Trimming at V came to 8 bases and at J to 10 bases, leaving 8 bases not matched to a gene. The CDR3 extends over 13 amino acids. The CDR3 DNA follows: TGTGCCAGCGGTCTAGCGGGGGGAATCCCGCAGTATTTT. This codes for CASGLAGGIPQYF.

The chain recombines TRBV25-1 with TRBJ1-1, with 7 nucleotides matching TRBD1. J gave up 4 bases and V 2 bases, and 7 bases lay outside the gene matches. The CDR3 covers 15 residues. Germline CDR1 is MGHDK and CDR2 is SYGVNS. The CDR3 DNA sequence: TGTGCCAGCAGTGAAATCGGACAGGTAGGCACTGAAGCTTTCTTT. Protein: CASSEIGQVGTEAFF.

The CDR3 is CASSPGRDSRRFYEQYF. CDR3 DNA sequence: TGTGCCAGCAGTCCAGGCCGGGACAGTCGTCGCTTTTACGAGCAGTACTTC. The chain carries TRBV27 and TRBJ2-7; 7 bases are a match to TRBD1. The junction had 17 bases not matched to a gene; V was cut back by 5 bases and J by 4 bases. This CDR3 is 17 amino acids long. CDR1 MNHEY and CDR2 SMNVEV come from the germline V gene (reference sequence).

The rearrangement uses TRBV4-1 and TRBJ1-1; D unclear. CDR3 size: 16 residues. With 6 bases removed from V and 1 base from J, the gap between germline ends came to 18 bases. The germline gives CDR1 MGHRA, CDR2 YSYEKL. This CDR3 is CASSRGGLVRNTEAFF. In DNA form, the CDR3 reads TGCGCCAGCAGTCGGGGTGGGCTGGTCAGGAACACTGAAGCTTTCTTT.

V usage is TRBV6-5 and J usage is TRBJ2-1, with a weak D call TRBD2 (5 bases). CDR3 size: 15 residues. Trimming took off 6 bases at V and 4 bases at J, with 16 bases between the two ends. Germline CDR1 reads MNHEY; CDR2 reads SVGAGI. The CDR3 loop reads CASRTPGSMYNEQFF. CDR3 bases: TGTGCCAGCAGAACCCCGGGGTCTATGTACAATGAGCAGTTCTTC.

This chain connects TRBV28 to TRBJ2-2; 8 positions match TRBD1. Germline CDR1 and CDR2: MDHEN and SYDVKM. The V and J ends lost 6 bases and 3 bases, in that order; junction bases with no gene match: 3. This CDR3 has 14 residues. The CDR3 nucleotides read TGTGCCAGCAGACAGGGGGGTTACACCGGGGAGCTGTTTTTT. This sequence encodes CASRQGGYTGELFF.

This chain connects TRBV9 to TRBJ1-2, with 9 bases identical to TRBD1. Germline lookup yields CDR1 SGDLS and CDR2 YYNGEE. V gave up 7 bases and J gave up 4 bases; unmatched junction bases: 8. The CDR3 sequence is 14 residues long. This CDR3 reads CASGQQGASYGYTF. The CDR3 DNA sequence: TGTGCCAGCGGACAACAGGGGGCTTCCTATGGCTACACCTTC. Filled out from reference TRBV9 and TRBJ1-2, the complete variable domain reads DSGVTQTPKHLITATGQRVTLRCSPRSGDLSVYWYQQSLDQGLQFLIQYYNGEERAKGNILERFSAQQFPDLHSELNLSSLELGDSALYFCASGQQGASYGYTFGSGTRLTVV.

The genes are TRBV4-2 and TRBJ2-3, with D maybe TRBD2 (7 bases). With 2 bases removed from V and 3 bases from J, the gap between germline ends came to 15 bases. The CDR3 has 16 amino acids. Germline CDR1 LGHNA, CDR2 YNFKEQ. This chain's CDR3 is CASSQNSGEGTDTQYF. The CDR3 nucleotides are TGTGCCAGCAGCCAAAACTCAGGGGAGGGTACAGATACGCAGTATTTT.